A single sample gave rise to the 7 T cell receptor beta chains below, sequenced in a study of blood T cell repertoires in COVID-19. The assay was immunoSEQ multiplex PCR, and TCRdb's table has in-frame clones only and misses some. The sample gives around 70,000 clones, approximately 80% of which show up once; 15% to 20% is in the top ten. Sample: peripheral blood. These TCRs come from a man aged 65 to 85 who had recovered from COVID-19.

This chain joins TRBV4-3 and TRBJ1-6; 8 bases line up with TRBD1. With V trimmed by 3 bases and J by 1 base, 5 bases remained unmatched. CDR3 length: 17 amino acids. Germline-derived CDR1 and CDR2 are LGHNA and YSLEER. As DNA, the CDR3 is TGCGCCAGCAGCCATCGTGGACAGGGATCCTATAATTCACCCCTCCACTTT. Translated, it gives CASSHRGQGSYNSPLHF.

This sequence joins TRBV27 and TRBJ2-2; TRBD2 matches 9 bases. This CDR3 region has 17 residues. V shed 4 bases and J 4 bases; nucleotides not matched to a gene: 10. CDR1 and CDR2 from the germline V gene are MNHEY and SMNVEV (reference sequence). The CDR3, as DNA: TGTGCCAGCAGTTCTTCAGCCGGGACTAGCTCCACCGGGGAGCTGTTTTTT. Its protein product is CASSSSAGTSSTGELFF.

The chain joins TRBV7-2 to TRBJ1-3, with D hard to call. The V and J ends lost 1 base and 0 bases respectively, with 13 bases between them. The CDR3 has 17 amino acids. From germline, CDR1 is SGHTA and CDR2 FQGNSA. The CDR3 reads CASSLDNIAASGNTIYF. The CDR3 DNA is TGTGCCAGCAGCTTAGATAACATTGCTGCCTCTGGAAACACCATATATTTT.

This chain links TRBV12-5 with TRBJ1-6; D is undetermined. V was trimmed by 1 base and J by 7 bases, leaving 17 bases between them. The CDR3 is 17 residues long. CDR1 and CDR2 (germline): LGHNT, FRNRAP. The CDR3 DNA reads TGTGCTAGTGGTTTGGGGTTCGGGTTGCGGGAAAATTCACCCCTCCACTTT. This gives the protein CASGLGFGLRENSPLHF.

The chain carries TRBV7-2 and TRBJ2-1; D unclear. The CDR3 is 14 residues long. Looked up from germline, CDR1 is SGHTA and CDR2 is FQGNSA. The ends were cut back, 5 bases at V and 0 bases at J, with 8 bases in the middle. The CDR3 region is CASSPDTSYNEQFF. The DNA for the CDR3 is TGTGCCAGCAGCCCCGACACCTCCTACAATGAGCAGTTCTTC.

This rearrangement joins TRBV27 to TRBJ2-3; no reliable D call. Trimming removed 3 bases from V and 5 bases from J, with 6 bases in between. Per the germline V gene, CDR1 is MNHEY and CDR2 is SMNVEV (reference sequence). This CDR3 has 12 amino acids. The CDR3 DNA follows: TGTGCCAGCAGTTTGGCCCAAGATACGCAGTATTTT. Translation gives CASSLAQDTQYF.

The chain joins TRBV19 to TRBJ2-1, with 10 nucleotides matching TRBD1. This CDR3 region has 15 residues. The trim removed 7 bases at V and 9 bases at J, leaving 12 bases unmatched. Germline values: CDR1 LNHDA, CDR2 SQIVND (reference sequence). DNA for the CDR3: TGTGCCAGTAATCCCGGGACAGGGGTGCCCAGTGAGCAGTTCTTC. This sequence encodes CASNPGTGVPSEQFF.